This T cell receptor beta chain was observed in a study of blood T cell repertoires in COVID-19. In the study overall: Acute-phase and convalescent COVID-19 samples originated in the United States, Italy and Spain. PBMCs, B-cell-depleted T cells, or T cells provided the cDNA or gDNA that made up the material.

In the original processing: Reference gene primer amplification yielded estimated nucleated cell counts. The data were produced by immunoSEQ multiplex PCR, yet TCRdb's version contains in-frame clones alone and is incomplete. That table supplies the V and J calls and clone size; D and trimming were determined from the DNA. This repertoire shows 70,000 to 95,000 clones, roughly 92% found once; its top ten account for about 6.3%. The germline CDR1 and CDR2 sequences are SGHRS and YFSETQ. This CDR3 has 15 residues. The germline V and J ends were trimmed by 4 bases and 1 base, with 12 bases remaining between them.

The clonotype was recovered from a woman aged 55-69 years with active COVID-19. Sequences were obtained from peripheral blood. This chain links TRBV5-1 with TRBJ2-1, with D tentatively TRBD1 (6 bases). Here the CDR3 DNA reads TGCGCCAGCAGCCCTCAGGGGCCGTCCTACAATGAGCAGTTCTTC. Translating it yields CASSPQGPSYNEQFF.